The 23 T cell receptor beta chains presented below share a single source sample, sequenced in a study of cytomegalovirus exposure and HLA in healthy donors. The PCR made use of 60 Vbeta and 13 Jbeta primers. Data came from immunoSEQ multiplex PCR; TCRdb stores just in-frame clones and leaves some out. The table has 130,000 or so clones, 8.5% to 10% seen once; the top ten hold 5.5%. Sequences were obtained from PBMCs. These receptors originate from a man aged 35 to 55 in good health and CMV-seronegative.

The gene calls are TRBV6-4 and TRBJ2-1; no firm D call. V gave up 0 bases and J gave up 8 bases, with 8 bases separating them. The CDR3 is made up of 13 amino acids. The germline V gene encodes CDR1 MRHNA and CDR2 SNTAGT. The CDR3 here is CASSDSSRDEQFF. DNA of the CDR3: TGTGCCAGCAGTGACTCGAGTCGGGATGAGCAGTTCTTC.

The chain links TRBV14 to TRBJ2-5, with D perhaps matching TRBD1 (5 bases). V lost 6 bases to trimming and J lost 5 bases, with 19 bases between them. Germline V gene lookup returns CDR1 SGHDN and CDR2 FVKESK. The CDR3 covers 15 residues. The chain's CDR3 is CASSSLDTTGETQYF. The DNA of the CDR3 is TGTGCCAGCAGTTCACTGGACACCACTGGGGAGACCCAGTACTTC.

This clone came up many times. This chain links TRBV6-4 with TRBJ2-3, with 14 bases fitting TRBD2. The germline V gene encodes CDR1 MRHNA and CDR2 SNTAGT. This CDR3 contains 15 residues. V gave up 5 bases and J gave up 3 bases; unmatched junction bases: 1. CDR3 sequence reads: CASSRTSGGTDTQYF. Written as DNA, the CDR3 is TGTGCCAGCAGTCGGACTAGCGGGGGGACAGATACGCAGTATTTT.

The DNA for the CDR3 is TGTGCCAGCAGTTACGAGAGTAGGAGTAACGAGCAGTACTTC. Encoded protein: CASSYESRSNEQYF. The chain has TRBV6-5 and TRBJ2-7; no definite D call. In germline, CDR1 is MNHEY, CDR2 SVGAGI. Deletions cut 2 bases from V and 5 bases from J, with 13 bases between. The CDR3 is 14 residues long.

This clone occurred a few times. The chain links TRBV10-1 to TRBJ1-1; D gene ambiguous. CDR1 is WNHNN, CDR2 SYGVQD, per germline (reference sequence). CDR3 size: 15 residues. V was clipped by 6 bases and J by 0 bases, with 14 bases between them. The CDR3 DNA reads as TGCGCCAGCAGCGAGAGGAGGACCGTGAACACTGAAGCTTTCTTT. Its translation: CASSERRTVNTEAFF.

The V gene is TRBV30, the J gene TRBJ2-3; TRBD1 is a possible D gene (6 bases). CDR1 and CDR2 (germline): GTSNPN, SVGIG (reference sequence). The CDR3 loop spans 14 amino acids. The germline V and J ends were trimmed by 5 bases and 3 bases, with 15 bases remaining between them. The CDR3 loop reads CAWGPGGDTDTQYF. The DNA for the CDR3 is TGTGCCTGGGGTCCTGGGGGCGATACAGATACGCAGTATTTT.

This clone was seen a few times. V usage is TRBV7-2 and J usage is TRBJ2-5; 12 bases align to TRBD2. V shed 6 bases and J 5 bases; nucleotides not matched to a gene: 16. Germline V gene data show CDR1 as SGHTA and CDR2 as FQGNSA. This CDR3 is 18 amino acids long. CDR3 sequence reads: CASSPNRLLAGGGETQYF. In DNA form, the CDR3 reads TGTGCCAGCAGTCCAAATCGGTTACTAGCGGGGGGTGGGGAGACCCAGTACTTC.

The chain couples TRBV7-2 to TRBJ2-3; D may be TRBD2 (6 bases). The germline V gene has CDR1 SGHTA and CDR2 FQGNSA. The CDR3 totals 16 residues. V gave up 1 base and J gave up 6 bases, with 17 bases separating them. The CDR3 coding sequence is TGTGCCAGCAGCTTAGGTTTCCGGGACTCCAAGGATACGCAGTATTTT. It translates to CASSLGFRDSKDTQYF.

A word on this clone: At one boundary the junction diverges from the germline segment, which might be a read error. The same CDR3 also results from other DNA sequences found in this sample. The chain couples TRBV11-2 to TRBJ2-7; TRBD1 matches at 10 bases. Germline CDR1 is SGHAT and CDR2 is FQNNGV. The CDR3 covers 13 residues. The CDR3 nucleotides are TGTGCCAGCAGCTCGGGACAGGGGAACGAACAGTACTTC. This gives the protein CASSSGQGNEQYF.

The V and J genes are TRBV30 and TRBJ2-5; tentatively, D is TRBD2 (5 bases). V was shortened by 3 bases and J by 8 bases, with 13 bases between the two germline ends. Per the germline V gene, CDR1 is GTSNPN and CDR2 is SVGIG (reference sequence). The CDR3 contains 12 residues. The CDR3: CAWRLPSGTQYF. Written as DNA, the CDR3 is TGTGCCTGGAGGCTCCCCAGCGGCACCCAGTACTTC.

The chain links TRBV6-1 to TRBJ2-1; possible D gene TRBD2, 5 bases. This CDR3 spans 15 amino acids. CDR1 is MNHNS and CDR2 is SASEGT in the germline V gene. Trimming left V 4 bases short and J 8 bases short, with 18 bases between. The CDR3 sequence is CASSVEDRWVDEQFF. DNA for the CDR3: TGTGCCAGCAGTGTGGAGGACCGGTGGGTAGATGAGCAGTTCTTC.

This clone was observed a handful of times. The V gene is TRBV21-1, the J gene TRBJ2-5; TRBD1, the D gene given by the table, was not confirmed from the DNA. TRBV21-1 is annotated as a pseudogene. The CDR3 is 15 amino acids. The CDR3 DNA sequence: TGTGCCAGCAGCAAGGGTTTGGGACAGTCGGAGACCCAGTACTTC. It specifies CASSKGLGQSETQYF.

This clone was seen a handful of times. The gene calls are TRBV6-5 and TRBJ2-7, with 8 bases identical to TRBD1. Germline values: CDR1 MNHEY, CDR2 SVGAGI. There are 15 residues in the CDR3. The J segment lost 0 bases and the V segment lost 6 bases, leaving 7 bases of the junction unmatched. The CDR3 nucleotides read TGTGCCAGCAGGACAGGGGACGATACCTCCTACGAGCAGTACTTC. Encoded protein: CASRTGDDTSYEQYF.

The chain combines TRBV28 with TRBJ2-5; 8 positions agree with TRBD2. This CDR3 comprises 14 residues. Germline loops: CDR1 MDHEN, CDR2 SYDVKM. The V gene end was trimmed by 3 bases and the J gene end by 5 bases; junction bases not matched to a gene: 5. CDR3 region: CASSFASGGETQYF. In nucleotides, the CDR3 is TGTGCCAGCAGTTTTGCAAGCGGGGGCGAGACCCAGTACTTC.

This clone was seen only a few times. The genes are TRBV11-2 and TRBJ2-3; TRBD2 is a possible D gene (6 bases). With 10 bases removed from V and 3 bases from J, the gap between germline ends came to 17 bases. Per the germline V gene, CDR1 is SGHAT and CDR2 is FQNNGV. The CDR3 runs 14 residues. The CDR3 spells CATNRGKRTDTQYF. DNA for the CDR3: TGTGCCACCAACCGCGGGAAACGGACAGATACGCAGTATTTT.

The genes are TRBV6-4 and TRBJ2-2; tentatively, D is TRBD2 (6 bases). The CDR3 covers 14 residues. Germline-derived CDR1 and CDR2 are MRHNA and SNTAGT. V lost 10 bases and J lost 2, with 14 bases in between. The CDR3 nucleotides are TGTGCCACCCGACTAGACACCAACACCGGGGAGCTGTTTTTT. It is translated as CATRLDTNTGELFF.

This clone was observed a few times. The genes are TRBV6-5 and TRBJ2-2; 12 positions agree with TRBD2. Trimming cost V 5 bases and J 6 bases; bases outside gene matches: 4. Germline assignment: CDR1 MNHEY and CDR2 SVGAGI. This CDR3 is 15 amino acids long. CDR3 DNA: TGTGCCAGCAGTCTAGCGGGGGGGCCCCCCGGGGAGCTGTTTTTT. Translating it yields CASSLAGGPPGELFF.

This clone was counted only a few times. CDR3 region: CASSWDSGPIYGYTF. In nucleotides, the CDR3 is TGTGCCAGCAGTTGGGACTCCGGGCCCATCTATGGCTACACCTTC. This sequence joins TRBV7-2 and TRBJ1-2; tentatively, D is TRBD1 (5 bases). The CDR3 sequence is 15 residues long. CDR1 and CDR2 (germline): SGHTA, FQGNSA. The V end was cut by 6 bases, the J end by 4 bases, with 18 bases between.

V gene TRBV11-2 combines with J gene TRBJ1-1; 9 bases are shared with TRBD1. CDR3 length: 12 residues. V shed 3 bases and J 9 bases; nucleotides not matched to a gene: 2. Looked up from germline, CDR1 is SGHAT and CDR2 is FQNNGV. In nucleotides, the CDR3 is TGTGCCAGCAGCTTCGGACAGGGGAAAGCTTTCTTT. Amino acid sequence: CASSFGQGKAFF.

This rearrangement joins TRBV5-1 to TRBJ2-3; 11 bases map to TRBD2. J gave up 2 bases and V 2 bases, and 1 base lay outside the gene matches. Germline CDR1 is SGHRS and CDR2 is YFSETQ. This CDR3 region has 15 residues. The CDR3 is CASSLLAGATDTQYF. CDR3 DNA: TGCGCCAGCAGCTTACTAGCGGGGGCCACAGATACGCAGTATTTT.

This clone was counted a few times. The rearrangement links TRBV5-1 to TRBJ1-1; D possibly corresponds to TRBD1 (5 bases). V was clipped by 0 bases and J by 0 bases, with 15 bases between them. The V gene's germline CDR1 is SGHRS and CDR2 YFSETQ. This CDR3 spans 17 amino acids. CDR3: CASSLAGGERVNTEAFF. Written as DNA, the CDR3 is TGCGCCAGCAGCTTGGCCGGGGGGGAAAGGGTGAACACTGAAGCTTTCTTT.

In this sample, this clone turned up a few times. The chain carries TRBV7-9 and TRBJ2-7, with 7 positions matching TRBD1. The CDR3 runs to 12 residues. Germline values: CDR1 SEHNR, CDR2 FQNEAQ (reference sequence). The V segment lost 4 bases and the J segment 6 bases; nucleotides outside the gene matches: 3. CDR3 nucleotides: TGTGCCAGCAGCTACGGGACAGCCGAGCAGTACTTC. It yields the protein CASSYGTAEQYF.

This clone occurred a few times. The chain recombines TRBV11-2 with TRBJ1-1; tentative D call: TRBD1 (6 bases). Trimming stripped 3 bases from V and 5 bases from J, with 10 bases between. The CDR3 consists of 13 residues. The germline V gene encodes CDR1 SGHAT and CDR2 FQNNGV. DNA for the CDR3: TGTGCCAGCAGCTTGGGGGCGCGGACTGAAGCTTTCTTT. It translates to CASSLGARTEAFF.